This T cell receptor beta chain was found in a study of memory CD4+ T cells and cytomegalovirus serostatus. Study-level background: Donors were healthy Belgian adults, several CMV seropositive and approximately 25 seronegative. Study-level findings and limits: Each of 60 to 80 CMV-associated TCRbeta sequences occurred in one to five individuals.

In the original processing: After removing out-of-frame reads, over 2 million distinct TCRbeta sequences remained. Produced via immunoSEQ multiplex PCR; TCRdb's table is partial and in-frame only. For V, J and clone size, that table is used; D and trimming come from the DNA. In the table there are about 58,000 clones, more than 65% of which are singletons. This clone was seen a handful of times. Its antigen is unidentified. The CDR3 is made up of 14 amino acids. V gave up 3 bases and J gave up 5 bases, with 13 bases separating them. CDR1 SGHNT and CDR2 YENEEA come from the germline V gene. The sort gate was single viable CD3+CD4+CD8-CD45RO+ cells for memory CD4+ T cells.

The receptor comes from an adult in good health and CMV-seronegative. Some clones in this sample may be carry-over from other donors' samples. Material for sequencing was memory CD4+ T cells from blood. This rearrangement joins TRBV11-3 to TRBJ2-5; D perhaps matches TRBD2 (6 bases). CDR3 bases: TGTGCCAGCAGCTTGGGTTTTGGGGGGGAGACCCAGTACTTC. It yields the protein CASSLGFGGETQYF.